These 20 T cell receptor beta chains came from one sample sequenced in a study of identical twins. TCRdb reanalysed the 5' RACE reads using MiXCR and keeps one entry per CDR3 protein. The sample includes 500,000 to 650,000 distinct CDR3 sequences, about 7.1% seen only once; the top ten take around 1.6%. The same specimen was also included in a second study, on yellow fever vaccine responses in identical twins.

Sequencing was carried out using PBMCs. These receptor sequences come from a woman under 30 in good health.

This clonotype was counted ten times or more. The chain uses TRBV20-1 and TRBJ1-6; possible D gene TRBD1, 5 bases. CDR3 length equals 13 residues. CDR1 is DFQATT, CDR2 SNEGSKA, per germline (reference sequence). V was trimmed by 1 base and J by 5 bases, leaving 6 bases between them. The CDR3 reads CSARGGDNSPLHF. CDR3 DNA: TGCAGTGCTAGAGGAGGGGATAATTCACCCCTCCACTTT.

This chain connects TRBV5-5 to TRBJ2-7; D gene unclear. CDR3 length: 13 amino acids. V lost 4 bases, J lost 6 bases, and 14 bases lay in between. Per germline, CDR1 SGHKS and CDR2 YYEKEE (reference sequence). CDR3 bases: TGTGCCAGCAGCCCCAGAACGGTCCCCGAGCAGTACTTC. Its protein product is CASSPRTVPEQYF.

This clonotype came up a few times. This rearrangement joins TRBV21-1 to TRBJ2-1; the DNA was not compared with TRBD2, the D call given in the table. TRBV21-1 is a documented pseudogene. This CDR3 contains 15 residues. DNA of the CDR3: TGTGCCAGCAGCAAACGGGGAGCGGGGGACAATGAGCAGTTCTTC. It codes for CASSKRGAGDNEQFF.

The gene calls are TRBV6-2 or TRBV6-3 and TRBJ2-2; 14 positions agree with TRBD2. Per the germline V gene, CDR1 is MNHEY and CDR2 is SVGEGT. V lost 0 bases, J lost 2 bases, and 14 bases stayed unmatched. The CDR3 runs 22 residues. The CDR3 DNA is TGTGCCAGCAGTTACTCGGCCCGACTAGCGGGAGGGCGAATTAAAAACACCGGGGAGCTGTTTTTT. Translated, it gives CASSYSARLAGGRIKNTGELFF.

Points on this clonotype: The junction does not match germline at one end; this may be a read error. This chain connects TRBV3-1 to TRBJ2-7, with no clear D. Germline loops: CDR1 LGHDT, CDR2 YNNKEL (reference sequence). The CDR3 contains 15 residues. The CDR3 sequence: CASCQSPGPRFEQYF. The DNA of the CDR3 is TGTGCCAGCTGCCAATCTCCGGGTCCTAGATTTGAGCAGTACTTC.

The chain has TRBV5-1 and TRBJ2-1; the D gene is possibly TRBD2 (6 bases). The V end was cut by 4 bases, the J end by 5 bases, with 13 bases between. The CDR3 contains 14 residues. CDR1 SGHRS and CDR2 YFSETQ come from the germline V gene. The CDR3 here is CASSPGTANNEQFF. The CDR3 nucleotides are TGCGCCAGCAGCCCCGGGACTGCGAACAATGAGCAGTTCTTC.

This clonotype has a handful of counts. The rearrangement joins TRBV5-1 to TRBJ2-3, with 12 bases matching TRBD2. The CDR3 runs to 20 residues. CDR1 is SGHRS and CDR2 is YFSETQ in the germline V gene. V was pared by 0 bases and J by 2 bases, with 13 bases of the junction left unmatched. CDR3 nucleotide sequence: TGCGCCAGCAGCTTGGGTCGACTAGCGGGGGCCCAAACGCTCACAGATACGCAGTATTTT. It is translated as CASSLGRLAGAQTLTDTQYF.

Remarks on this clonotype: A read error may be the cause here, since a much bigger clone is one base away. The chain is built from TRBV2 and TRBJ2-1; D is ambiguous. The CDR3 totals 11 residues. Germline CDR1 and CDR2: SNHLY and FYNNEI. V lost 3 bases and J lost 7, with 4 bases in between. Here the CDR3 reads CASSDLNEQFF. The CDR3 region has the DNA TGTGCCAGCAGTGATTTAAATGAGCAGTTCTTC.

The sample holds many counts of this clonotype. Given a much more abundant clone one base away, this may be a read error. The chain's CDR3 is CASRSQETQYF. CDR3 nucleotide sequence: TGCGCCAGCAGATCCCAAGAGACCCAGTACTTC. The J gene is TRBJ2-5, the V gene TRBV5-1; no clear D gene. Germline CDR1 is SGHRS and CDR2 is YFSETQ. Trimming shortened V by 5 bases and J by 1 base, and 3 bases separated the two germline ends. The CDR3 runs to 11 residues.

V is TRBV7-2 and J is TRBJ2-3, with D unresolved. With 5 bases removed from V and 1 base from J, the gap between germline ends came to 13 bases. The CDR3 totals 15 residues. Germline values: CDR1 SGHTA, CDR2 FQGNSA. The CDR3 DNA follows: TGTGCCAGCAGCCCGTTGTGGGCCGGCACAGATACGCAGTATTTT. Translation: CASSPLWAGTDTQYF. Based on the CDR3 plus reference TRBV7-2 and TRBJ2-3, the full variable domain is GAGVSQSPSNKVTEKGKDVELRCDPISGHTALYWYRQSLGQGLEFLIYFQGNSAPDKSGLPSDRFSAERTGGSVSTLTIQRTQQEDSAVYLCASSPLWAGTDTQYFGPGTRLTVL.

This clonotype was recorded many times. This chain uses TRBV29-1 with TRBJ2-5; D is unclear. The length of the CDR3 is 15 residues. Trimming removed 4 bases from V and 1 base from J, with 16 bases in between. Germline lookup yields CDR1 SQVTM and CDR2 ANQGSEA. Here the CDR3 DNA reads TGCAGCGTTGTTCTTCCTGGGCACCTCCAAGAGACCCAGTACTTC. Its translation is CSVVLPGHLQETQYF. The full variable domain, rest sourced from reference TRBV29-1 and TRBJ2-5, is SAVISQKPSRDICQRGTSLTIQCQVDSQVTMMFWYRQQPGQSLTLIATANQGSEATYESGFVIDKFPISRPNLTFSTLTVSNMSPEDSSIYLCSVVLPGHLQETQYFGPGTRLLVL.

V is TRBV19 and J is TRBJ2-1; a weak D match, TRBD1 (6 bases). CDR1 is LNHDA and CDR2 is SQIVND in the germline V gene (reference sequence). CDR3 size: 17 residues. V shed 2 bases and J shed 7 bases, with 21 bases lying between them. The CDR3 protein is CASSIPIQGWQSNEQFF. CDR3 nucleotides: TGTGCCAGTAGTATACCAATACAGGGATGGCAATCGAATGAGCAGTTCTTC.

The rearrangement uses TRBV28 and TRBJ2-2, with a tentative D call TRBD2 (5 bases). This CDR3 has 12 amino acids. V lost 8 bases and J lost 8, with 12 bases in between. The germline CDR1 and CDR2 sequences are MDHEN and SYDVKM. CDR3 DNA: TGTGCCAGCCGGAGGCCCGGAGGGGAGCTGTTTTTT. Protein: CASRRPGGELFF.

This chain links TRBV29-1 with TRBJ2-1; D gene ambiguous. The CDR3 length is 11 residues. V was trimmed by 6 bases and J by 7 bases, leaving 10 bases between them. Germline V gives CDR1 SQVTM, CDR2 ANQGSEA. CDR3 coding DNA: TGCAGCGTCCTACCCGGGAATGAGCAGTTCTTC. Protein product: CSVLPGNEQFF.

This clonotype was picked up a small number of times. The chain is built from TRBV5-1 and TRBJ2-5; the match to TRBD1 covers 9 bases. This CDR3 has 14 amino acids. Germline V gives CDR1 SGHRS, CDR2 YFSETQ. J lost 6 bases, V lost 4 bases, and 7 bases had no gene match. CDR3 bases: TGCGCCAGCAGCGAGGGACAGGGCGTCAAGACCCAGTACTTC. This encodes CASSEGQGVKTQYF.

This clonotype was found a few times. This sequence joins TRBV6-1 and TRBJ2-2, with D unresolved. Germline loops: CDR1 MNHNS, CDR2 SASEGT. Trimming took off 6 bases at V and 5 bases at J, with 16 bases between the two ends. CDR3 length: 15 amino acids. The DNA for the CDR3 is TGTGCCAGCAGAGAACTATACCTGGAAACCGGGGAGCTGTTTTTT. Its translation is CASRELYLETGELFF.

This clonotype was observed a handful of times. This chain uses TRBV5-1 with TRBJ1-4; the D gene is possibly TRBD1 (5 bases). The CDR3 runs 15 residues. Trimming took off 0 bases at V and 5 bases at J, with 11 bases between the two ends. Germline V gene lookup returns CDR1 SGHRS and CDR2 YFSETQ. The CDR3 DNA reads as TGCGCCAGCAGCTTGGGACAGCAGAGAAATGAAAAACTGTTTTTT. This encodes CASSLGQQRNEKLFF.

This clonotype was seen a few times. The rearrangement uses TRBV6-1 and TRBJ2-5, with 8 bases that match TRBD1. The CDR3 length is 13 residues. Germline V gene lookup returns CDR1 MNHNS and CDR2 SASEGT. Trimming cost V 10 bases and J 2 bases; bases outside gene matches: 6. The CDR3 DNA is TGTGCCACAGGGGGCAGGAGTCAAGAGACCCAGTACTTC. Its translation is CATGGRSQETQYF.

The table lists this clonotype with many counts. This chain connects TRBV3-1 to TRBJ1-1; D perhaps matches TRBD1 (6 bases). Trimming left V 1 base short and J 1 base short, with 19 bases between. In germline, CDR1 is LGHDT, CDR2 YNNKEL (reference sequence). The CDR3 spans 18 residues. The CDR3 nucleotides read TGTGCCAGCAGCCAAGGAGGACAGATTCTAACCCCGAACACTGAAGCTTTCTTT. As protein: CASSQGGQILTPNTEAFF.

The V call is TRBV5-1, the J call TRBJ2-7; D might be TRBD2 (6 bases). The germline V and J ends were trimmed by 2 bases and 5 bases, with 11 bases remaining between them. Germline V gene sequence: CDR1 SGHRS, CDR2 YFSETQ. The CDR3 sequence is 13 residues long. CDR3 bases: TGCGCCAGCAGCTTAAGTCCGGGGGACGAGCAGTACGTC. Encoded protein: CASSLSPGDEQYV.